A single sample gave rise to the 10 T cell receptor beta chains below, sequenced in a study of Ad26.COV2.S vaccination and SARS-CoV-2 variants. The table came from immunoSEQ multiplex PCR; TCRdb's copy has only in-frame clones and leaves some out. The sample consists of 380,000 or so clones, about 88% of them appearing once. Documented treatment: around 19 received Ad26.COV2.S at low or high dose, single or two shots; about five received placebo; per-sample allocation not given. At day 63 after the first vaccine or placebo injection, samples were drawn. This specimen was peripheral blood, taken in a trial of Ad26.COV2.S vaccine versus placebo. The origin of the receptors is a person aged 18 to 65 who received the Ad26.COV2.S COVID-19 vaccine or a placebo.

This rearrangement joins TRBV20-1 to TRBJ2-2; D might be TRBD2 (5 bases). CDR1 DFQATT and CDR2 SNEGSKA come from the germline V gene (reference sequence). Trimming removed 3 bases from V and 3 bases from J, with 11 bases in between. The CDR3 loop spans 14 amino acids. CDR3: CSASRRSHTGELFF. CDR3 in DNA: TGCAGTGCTAGTCGGAGGAGCCACACCGGGGAGCTGTTTTTT.

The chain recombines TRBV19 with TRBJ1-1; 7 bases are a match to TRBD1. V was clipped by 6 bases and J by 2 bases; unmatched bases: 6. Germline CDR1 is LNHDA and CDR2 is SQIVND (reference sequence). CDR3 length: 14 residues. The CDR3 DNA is TGTGCCAGTAGCCTGACAGGGTCTAACACTGAAGCTTTCTTT. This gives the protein CASSLTGSNTEAFF.

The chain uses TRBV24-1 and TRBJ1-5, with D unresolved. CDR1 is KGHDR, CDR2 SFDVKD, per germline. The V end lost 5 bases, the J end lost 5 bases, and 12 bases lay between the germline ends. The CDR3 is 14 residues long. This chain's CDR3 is CATSARGIYQPQHF. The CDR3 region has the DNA TGTGCCACCAGTGCCCGCGGGATTTATCAGCCCCAGCATTTT.

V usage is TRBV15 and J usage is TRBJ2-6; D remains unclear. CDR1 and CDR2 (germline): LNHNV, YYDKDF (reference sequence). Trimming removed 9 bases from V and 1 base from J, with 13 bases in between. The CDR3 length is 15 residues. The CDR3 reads CATQNRKSGANVLTF. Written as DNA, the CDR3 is TGTGCCACACAAAACCGCAAGTCTGGGGCCAACGTCCTGACTTTC. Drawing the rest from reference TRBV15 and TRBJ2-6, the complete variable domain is DAMVIQNPRYQVTQFGKPVTLSCSQTLNHNVMYWYQQKSSQAPKLLFHYYDKDFNNEADTPDNFQSRRPNTSFCFLDIRSPGLGDTAMYLCATQNRKSGANVLTFGAGSRLTVL.

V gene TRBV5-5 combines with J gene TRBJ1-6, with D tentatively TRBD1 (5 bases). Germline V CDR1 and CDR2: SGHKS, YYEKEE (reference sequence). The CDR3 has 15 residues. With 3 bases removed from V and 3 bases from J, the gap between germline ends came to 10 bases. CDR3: CASSWDALYNSPLHF. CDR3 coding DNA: TGTGCCAGCAGCTGGGACGCGCTCTATAATTCACCCCTCCACTTT.

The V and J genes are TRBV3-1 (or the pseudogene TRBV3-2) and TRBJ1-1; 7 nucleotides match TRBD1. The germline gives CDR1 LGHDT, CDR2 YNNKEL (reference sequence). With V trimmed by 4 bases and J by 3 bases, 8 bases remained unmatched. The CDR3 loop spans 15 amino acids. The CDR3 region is CASSPYRDRHTEAFF. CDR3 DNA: TGTGCCAGCAGCCCCTACCGGGACAGACACACTGAAGCTTTCTTT.

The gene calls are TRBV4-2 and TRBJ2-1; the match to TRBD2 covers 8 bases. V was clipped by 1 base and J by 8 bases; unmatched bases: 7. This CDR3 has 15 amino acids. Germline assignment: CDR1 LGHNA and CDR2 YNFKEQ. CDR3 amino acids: CASSQGRAGGDEQFF. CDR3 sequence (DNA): TGTGCCAGCAGCCAAGGTAGGGCGGGAGGTGATGAGCAGTTCTTC.

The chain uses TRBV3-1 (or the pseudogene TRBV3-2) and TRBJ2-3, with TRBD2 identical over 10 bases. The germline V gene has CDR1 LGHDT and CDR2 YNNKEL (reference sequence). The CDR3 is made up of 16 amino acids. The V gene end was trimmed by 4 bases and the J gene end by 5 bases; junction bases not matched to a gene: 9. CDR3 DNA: TGTGCCAGCAGCCCGAGACTAGCGGGTTTTCAAGATACGCAGTATTTT. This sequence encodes CASSPRLAGFQDTQYF.

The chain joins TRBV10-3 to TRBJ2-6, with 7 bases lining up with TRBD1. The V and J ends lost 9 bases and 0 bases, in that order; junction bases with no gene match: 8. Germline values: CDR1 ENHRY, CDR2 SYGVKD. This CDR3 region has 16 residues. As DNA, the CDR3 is TGTGCCATACGACAGGGACCGATCTCTGGGGCCAACGTCCTGACTTTC. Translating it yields CAIRQGPISGANVLTF.

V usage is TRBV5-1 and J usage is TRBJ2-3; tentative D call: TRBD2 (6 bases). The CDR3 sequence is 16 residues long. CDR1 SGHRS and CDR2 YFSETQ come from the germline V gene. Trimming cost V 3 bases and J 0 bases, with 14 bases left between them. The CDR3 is CASSSNPGSSTDTQYF. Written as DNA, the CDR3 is TGCGCCAGCAGCTCAAACCCCGGGAGTAGCACAGATACGCAGTATTTT.